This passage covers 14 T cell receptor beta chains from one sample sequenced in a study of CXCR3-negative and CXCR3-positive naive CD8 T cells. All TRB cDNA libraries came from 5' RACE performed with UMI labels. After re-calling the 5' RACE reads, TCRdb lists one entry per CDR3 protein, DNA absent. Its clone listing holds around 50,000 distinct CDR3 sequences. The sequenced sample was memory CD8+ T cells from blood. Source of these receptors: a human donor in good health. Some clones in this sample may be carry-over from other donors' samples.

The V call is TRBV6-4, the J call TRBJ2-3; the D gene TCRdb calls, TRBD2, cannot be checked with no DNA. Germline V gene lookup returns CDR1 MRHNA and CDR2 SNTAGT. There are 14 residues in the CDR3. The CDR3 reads CASSPTSGTDTQYF.

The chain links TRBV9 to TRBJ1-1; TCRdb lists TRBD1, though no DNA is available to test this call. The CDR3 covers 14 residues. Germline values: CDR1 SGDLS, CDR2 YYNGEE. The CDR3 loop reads CASSVGQESTEAFF.

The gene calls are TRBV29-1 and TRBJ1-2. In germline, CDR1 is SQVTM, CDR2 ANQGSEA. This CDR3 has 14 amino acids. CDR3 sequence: CSVRPVGVLDGYTF.

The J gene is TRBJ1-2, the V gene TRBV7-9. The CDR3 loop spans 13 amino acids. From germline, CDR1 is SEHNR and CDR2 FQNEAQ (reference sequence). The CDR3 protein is CASSSRNGYGYTF.

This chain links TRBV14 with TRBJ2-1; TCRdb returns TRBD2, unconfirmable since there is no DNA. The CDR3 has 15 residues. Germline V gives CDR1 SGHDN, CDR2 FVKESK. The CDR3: CASSLGLAVYNEQFF.

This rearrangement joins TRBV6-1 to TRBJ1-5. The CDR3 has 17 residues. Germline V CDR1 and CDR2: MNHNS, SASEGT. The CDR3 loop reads CASSDSTAGGIAAPQHF.

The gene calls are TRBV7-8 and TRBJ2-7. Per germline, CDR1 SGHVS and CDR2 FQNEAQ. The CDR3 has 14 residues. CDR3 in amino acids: CASSLGPFSYEQYF. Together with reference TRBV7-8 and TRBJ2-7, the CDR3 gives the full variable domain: GAGVSQSPRYKVAKRGQDVALRCDPISGHVSLFWYQQALGQGPEFLTYFQNEAQLDKSGLPSDRFFAERPEGSVSTLKIQRTQQEDSAVYLCASSLGPFSYEQYFGPGTRLTVT.

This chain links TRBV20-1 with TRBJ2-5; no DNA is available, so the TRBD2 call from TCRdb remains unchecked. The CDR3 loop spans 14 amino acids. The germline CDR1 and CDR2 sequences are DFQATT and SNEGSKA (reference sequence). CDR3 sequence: CSAIGSGLGETQYF.

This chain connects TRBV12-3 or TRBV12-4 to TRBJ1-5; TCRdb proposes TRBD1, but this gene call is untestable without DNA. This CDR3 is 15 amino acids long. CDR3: CASSFGGGGNQPQHF.

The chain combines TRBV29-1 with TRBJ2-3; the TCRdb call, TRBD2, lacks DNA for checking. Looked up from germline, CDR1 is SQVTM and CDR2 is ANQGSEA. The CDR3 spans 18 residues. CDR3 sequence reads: CSVTGTSGFLASTDTQYF.

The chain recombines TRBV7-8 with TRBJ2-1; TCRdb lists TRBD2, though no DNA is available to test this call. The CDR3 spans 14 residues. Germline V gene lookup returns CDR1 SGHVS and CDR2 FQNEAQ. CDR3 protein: CASSPRREGHEQFF.

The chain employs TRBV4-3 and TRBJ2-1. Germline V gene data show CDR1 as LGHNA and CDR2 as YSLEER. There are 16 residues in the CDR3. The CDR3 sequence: CASSRKSSALYNEQFF.

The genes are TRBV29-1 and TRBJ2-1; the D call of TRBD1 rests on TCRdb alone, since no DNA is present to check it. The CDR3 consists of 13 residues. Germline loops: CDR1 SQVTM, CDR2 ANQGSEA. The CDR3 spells CSAIQVTYNEQFF.

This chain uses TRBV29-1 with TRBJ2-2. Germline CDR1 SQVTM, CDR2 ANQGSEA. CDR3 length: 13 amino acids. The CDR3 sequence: CSVDSGNTGELFF.